This note documents a single T cell receptor beta chain sequence. The data originate from a study of T cell responses to AZD1222 COVID-19 vaccine. Measured with immunoSEQ multiplex PCR; TCRdb has only the in-frame clones, and not every one. The repertoire holds 180,000 or so clones, with roughly nine tenths as singletons. The TCR sequence derives from an adult who received the AZD1222 COVID-19 vaccine. The sample here was peripheral blood, taken 28 days after the second AZD1222 dose.

In DNA form, the CDR3 reads TGTGCCAGCAGTATACTGGCGGGACAGGCAGTTTCACCCCTCCACTTT. Its protein product is CASSILAGQAVSPLHF. V usage is TRBV27 and J usage is TRBJ1-6; TRBD1 agrees at 8 bases. V was pared by 5 bases and J by 9 bases, with 12 bases of the junction left unmatched. Germline lookup yields CDR1 MNHEY and CDR2 SMNVEV (reference sequence). CDR3 length: 16 residues.